These 26 T cell receptor beta chains came from one sample sequenced in a study of blood T cell repertoires in COVID-19. Clones were read by immunoSEQ multiplex PCR, and TCRdb kept only the in-frame ones, dropping some. The sample lists about 250,000 clones; about 89% were seen once. Sequencing was done on a sample of peripheral blood. These receptors came from a man aged 30 to 45 with acute or convalescent COVID-19.

V is TRBV7-9 and J is TRBJ1-1; D may be TRBD1 (5 bases). V was pared by 5 bases and J by 1 base, with 11 bases between. The CDR3 has 14 residues. Germline V CDR1 and CDR2: SEHNR, FQNEAQ (reference sequence). The CDR3 coding sequence is TGTGCCAGCAGCAGGGGACTACAGAACACTGAAGCTTTCTTT. This translates into CASSRGLQNTEAFF. The whole variable domain, filled in from reference TRBV7-9 and TRBJ1-1, reads DTGVSQNPRHKITKRGQNVTFRCDPISEHNRLYWYRQTLGQGPEFLTYFQNEAQLEKSRLLSDRFSAERPKGSFSTLEIQRTEQGDSAMYLCASSRGLQNTEAFFGQGTRLTVV.

The CDR3 spells CASSLGQSRGYTF. The DNA of the CDR3 is TGTGCCAGCAGTCTAGGACAGTCTAGAGGCTACACCTTC. The chain carries TRBV2 and TRBJ1-2; D perhaps matches TRBD1 (6 bases). This CDR3 has 13 amino acids. The ends were cut back, 5 bases at V and 8 bases at J, with 15 bases in the middle. From germline, CDR1 is SNHLY and CDR2 FYNNEI.

A word on this clone: The same CDR3 is also encoded by other DNA sequences in this sample. V and J are TRBV6-1 and TRBJ1-2, with 9 bases identical to TRBD1. The trim removed 0 bases at V and 4 bases at J, leaving 3 bases unmatched. The V gene's germline CDR1 is MNHNS and CDR2 SASEGT. The CDR3 consists of 15 residues. The CDR3 nucleotides are TGTGCCAGCAGTGAAGCCCCGGACAGGGGCTATGGCTACACCTTC. This codes for CASSEAPDRGYGYTF.

The chain employs TRBV10-3 and TRBJ2-3, with 9 bases matching TRBD1. CDR1 is ENHRY, CDR2 SYGVKD, per germline. CDR3 size: 17 residues. Trimming took 5 bases from V and 0 from J; bases not matched to a gene: 9. This chain's CDR3 is CAISTNSQGASTDTQYF. In nucleotides, the CDR3 is TGTGCCATCAGTACTAATTCACAGGGGGCAAGCACAGATACGCAGTATTTT.

This chain links TRBV3-1 (or the pseudogene TRBV3-2) with TRBJ2-3; the match to TRBD2 covers 8 bases. V lost 6 bases, J lost 6 bases, and 11 bases stayed unmatched. CDR3 length equals 15 residues. Germline CDR1 LGHDT, CDR2 YNNKEL (reference sequence). CDR3 residues: CASSRSGSGADTQYF. The CDR3 DNA is TGTGCCAGCAGTCGGAGCGGGAGTGGTGCGGATACGCAGTATTTT.

The rearrangement links TRBV18 to TRBJ1-2, with D possibly matching TRBD1 (5 bases). Germline V gene data show CDR1 as KGHSH and CDR2 as LQKENI. The CDR3 has 11 residues. The ends were cut back, 1 base at V and 13 bases at J, with 10 bases in the middle. This chain's CDR3 is CASSPREGTTF. Written as DNA, the CDR3 is TGTGCCAGCTCACCACGGGAGGGGACCACCTTC.

The J gene is TRBJ1-5, the V gene TRBV6-1, with D possibly matching TRBD1 (5 bases). Trimming stripped 8 bases from V and 3 bases from J, with 20 bases between. There are 16 residues in the CDR3. Germline loops: CDR1 MNHNS, CDR2 SASEGT. CDR3 DNA sequence: TGTGCCAGCCGCGAAGGGGAGGGTAGGCCCAATCAGCCCCAGCATTTT. Translating gives CASREGEGRPNQPQHF.

The chain uses TRBV27 and TRBJ1-2; tentatively, D is TRBD1 (5 bases). Germline loops: CDR1 MNHEY, CDR2 SMNVEV (reference sequence). Trimming took 3 bases from V and 1 from J, leaving 9 bases between them. This CDR3 has 14 amino acids. The CDR3 reads CASSLSGRNYGYTF. CDR3 coding DNA: TGTGCCAGCAGTTTGTCAGGGCGTAACTATGGCTACACCTTC.

The chain carries TRBV30 and TRBJ1-5, with D perhaps TRBD1 (6 bases). Per germline, CDR1 GTSNPN and CDR2 SVGIG (reference sequence). This CDR3 is built from 14 residues. The V gene lost 2 bases and the J gene lost 4 bases, with 12 bases spanning the gap. CDR3 bases: TGTGCCTGGAGTTCCCAGGGGTGGAATCAGCCCCAGCATTTT. This gives the protein CAWSSQGWNQPQHF.

This chain links TRBV7-9 with TRBJ1-1; 10 bases match TRBD1. The length of the CDR3 is 17 residues. The ends lost 5 bases at V and 0 bases at J; junction bases unmatched: 9. CDR1 SEHNR and CDR2 FQNEAQ come from the germline V gene (reference sequence). For the CDR3, the DNA is TGTGCCAGCAGCCCTGTCCCGGGACAGGGGATGAACACTGAAGCTTTCTTT. It is translated as CASSPVPGQGMNTEAFF. The complete variable domain, with remaining parts taken from reference TRBV7-9 and TRBJ1-1, reads DTGVSQNPRHKITKRGQNVTFRCDPISEHNRLYWYRQTLGQGPEFLTYFQNEAQLEKSRLLSDRFSAERPKGSFSTLEIQRTEQGDSAMYLCASSPVPGQGMNTEAFFGQGTRLTVV.

In this sample, this clone turned up a few times. The J gene is TRBJ2-2, the V gene TRBV2, with D tentatively TRBD1 (6 bases). The CDR3 length is 14 residues. CDR1 is SNHLY and CDR2 is FYNNEI in the germline V gene. Between the trimmed V and J ends, which lost 7 bases and 5 bases, there was a span of 14 bases. The CDR3: CASNRQGNTGELFF. CDR3 sequence (DNA): TGTGCCAGCAATAGGCAGGGGAATACCGGGGAGCTGTTTTTT.

The genes are TRBV5-6 and TRBJ1-1; D remains ambiguous. V was clipped by 0 bases and J by 1 base, with 7 bases between them. Germline V gene sequence: CDR1 SGHDT, CDR2 YYEEEE. The CDR3 has 14 amino acids. CDR3 region: CASSLDLKNTEAFF. The CDR3 DNA reads as TGTGCCAGCAGCTTGGATCTAAAGAACACTGAAGCTTTCTTT.

The genes are TRBV12-3 or TRBV12-4 and TRBJ1-1; D is unclear. Trimming took 8 bases from V and 6 from J, leaving 16 bases between them. The CDR3 is made up of 13 amino acids. The CDR3 DNA reads TGTGCCAGCGGGAGGATCGGCCCTTCTGAAGCTTTCTTT. Residues: CASGRIGPSEAFF.

The chain uses TRBV30 and TRBJ1-4; 10 bases match TRBD1. The CDR3 is made up of 13 amino acids. Germline V lookup: CDR1 GTSNPN, CDR2 SVGIG (reference sequence). V gave up 8 bases and J gave up 7 bases; unmatched junction bases: 7. CDR3 loop: CASRGTGVEKLFF. Here the CDR3 DNA reads TGTGCCAGCCGAGGGACAGGGGTTGAAAAACTGTTTTTT.

This rearrangement joins TRBV10-2 to TRBJ1-4; D is unresolved. V gave up 5 bases and J gave up 3 bases, with 10 bases separating them. The CDR3 sequence is 14 residues long. CDR1 is WSHSY and CDR2 is SAAADI in the germline V gene. In nucleotides, the CDR3 is TGCGCCAGCAGTCCGGGGTTGGCTAATGAAAAACTGTTTTTT. Its translation: CASSPGLANEKLFF.

The chain recombines TRBV19 with TRBJ1-6, with D uncertain. Trimming took off 4 bases at V and 7 bases at J, with 14 bases between the two ends. Germline loops: CDR1 LNHDA, CDR2 SQIVND (reference sequence). The CDR3 covers 15 residues. The DNA of the CDR3 is TGTGCCAGTAGTACCGCGTGGGCCAGGAATTCACCCCTCCACTTT. It translates to CASSTAWARNSPLHF.

J is TRBJ2-7 and V is TRBV6-5; the match to TRBD1 covers 9 bases. Unmatched junction bases numbered 9, after V lost 8 bases and J lost 4 bases. The CDR3 runs 14 residues. The germline V gene has CDR1 MNHEY and CDR2 SVGAGI. The CDR3 is CASFTGQGKYEQYF. In nucleotides, the CDR3 is TGTGCCAGCTTTACGGGACAGGGTAAATACGAGCAGTACTTC.

Regarding this clone: The junction departs from the called germline gene at one end, perhaps through a read error. The chain couples TRBV27 to TRBJ2-7; D is unresolved. The CDR3 is made up of 8 amino acids. CDR1 and CDR2 from the germline V gene are MNHEY and SMNVEV (reference sequence). The CDR3 region is CASNPISF. CDR3 sequence (DNA): TGTGCCAGCAACCCTATTTCTTTC.

J is TRBJ1-1 and V is TRBV15; 7 positions match TRBD1. With 1 base clipped from V and 8 bases from J, the junction kept 4 bases outside the gene matches. From germline, CDR1 is LNHNV and CDR2 YYDKDF (reference sequence). This CDR3 contains 13 residues. CDR3 coding DNA: TGTGCCACCAGCAGAGGAGGGACAGTCGAAGCTTTCTTT. Translating it yields CATSRGGTVEAFF. Filled out from reference TRBV15 and TRBJ1-1, the complete variable domain reads DAMVIQNPRYQVTQFGKPVTLSCSQTLNHNVMYWYQQKSSQAPKLLFHYYDKDFNNEADTPDNFQSRRPNTSFCFLDIRSPGLGDTAMYLCATSRGGTVEAFFGQGTRLTVV.

This clone has just one count. The chain links TRBV11-2 to TRBJ1-6, with 10 bases that match TRBD1. With V trimmed by 5 bases and J by 7 bases, 8 bases remained unmatched. The CDR3 has 16 residues. The germline gives CDR1 SGHAT, CDR2 FQNNGV. The chain's CDR3 is CASSQGQGFYNSPLHF. In DNA, the CDR3 is TGTGCCAGCAGCCAGGGACAGGGGTTCTACAATTCACCCCTCCACTTT.

This rearrangement joins TRBV28 to TRBJ2-3; D is perhaps TRBD1 (6 bases). V was pared by 1 base and J by 2 bases, with 16 bases between. The CDR3 is 17 residues long. The V gene's germline CDR1 is MDHEN and CDR2 SYDVKM. CDR3 in DNA: TGTGCCAGCAGTTTATTAGGACAGAAACCTTCCACAGATACGCAGTATTTT. The encoded protein is CASSLLGQKPSTDTQYF.

The chain is built from TRBV10-3 and TRBJ1-2; 7 positions match TRBD1. J was trimmed by 6 bases and V by 7 bases; bases with no gene match: 8. This CDR3 is built from 13 residues. Germline V gene data show CDR1 as ENHRY and CDR2 as SYGVKD. In nucleotides, the CDR3 is TGTGCCATCAACCCAAACAGGGGAGATGGCTACACCTTC. Translating it yields CAINPNRGDGYTF.

The V and J genes are TRBV27 and TRBJ1-1; D is possibly TRBD1 (6 bases). The CDR3 consists of 15 residues. V lost 2 bases and J 5 bases, leaving 15 bases between the germline ends. CDR1 and CDR2 (germline): MNHEY, SMNVEV (reference sequence). The CDR3 DNA reads as TGTGCCAGCAGTTTAGTTCGGGGGGCGCGAACTGAAGCTTTCTTT. Amino acid sequence: CASSLVRGARTEAFF.

The chain combines TRBV9 with TRBJ2-2; D is unclear. V was clipped by 0 bases and J by 7 bases, with 7 bases between them. The CDR3 has 13 amino acids. Germline V CDR1 and CDR2: SGDLS, YYNGEE. CDR3 residues: CASSVDSLGELFF. CDR3 DNA: TGTGCCAGCAGCGTAGACTCCCTCGGGGAGCTGTTTTTT.

The CDR3 DNA is TGTGCCAGCAGCACTACAAACACTGAAGCTTTCTTT. This translates into CASSTTNTEAFF. The chain recombines TRBV28 with TRBJ1-1; the D is unclear. Germline V lookup: CDR1 MDHEN, CDR2 SYDVKM. CDR3 size: 12 residues. Trimming pared 6 bases from V and 2 bases from J, leaving 7 bases between.

The chain employs TRBV28 and TRBJ1-2, with 8 bases matching TRBD1. There are 16 residues in the CDR3. With 3 bases clipped from V and 4 bases from J, the junction kept 10 bases outside the gene matches. The germline gives CDR1 MDHEN, CDR2 SYDVKM. This CDR3 is CASSLAGTGNIYGYTF. The DNA of the CDR3 is TGTGCCAGCAGTTTGGCCGGGACAGGAAACATCTATGGCTACACCTTC.